This TCR beta chain was sequenced during a study of OX40 agonist ivuxolimab in advanced cancers. Sequenced by immunoSEQ multiplex PCR; TCRdb stores in-frame clones only, minus some. The sample has 50,000 or so clones, approximately 88% seen once. V lost 0 bases, J lost 0 bases, and 4 bases stayed unmatched. This CDR3 is built from 17 residues. CDR1 is LGHNA, CDR2 YNFKEQ, per germline. This TCR came from an adult with an advanced solid tumor such as melanoma, head and neck, liver or kidney cancer. This specimen consisted of CD4+ or CD8+ T cells sorted from blood, obtained in a trial of the OX40 agonist ivuxolimab. The chain recombines TRBV4-2 with TRBJ1-3; TRBD1 agrees at 8 bases. CDR3 in DNA: TGTGCCAGCAGCCAAGATAGGACAGGGAACTCTGGAAACACCATATATTTT. Translation: CASSQDRTGNSGNTIYF.